This T cell receptor (beta chain) was observed in a study of blood T cell repertoires in COVID-19. Study in general: Samples of COVID-19 (acute and convalescent) were obtained from the United States, Italy and Spain. The analysed material was cDNA or gDNA that came from T cells, B-cell-depleted T cells, or PBMCs.

The CDR3 is made up of 15 amino acids. CDR1 is LGHNA and CDR2 is YNFKEQ in the germline V gene. Trimming cost V 0 bases and J 3 bases; bases outside gene matches: 3. In the original workflow: Scientists estimated how many nucleated cells there were by amplifying reference gene primers. The protocol was immunoSEQ multiplex PCR, while the TCRdb copy is restricted to in-frame clones and leaves out a portion. V and J calls and clone size are given by that table; D and trimming were obtained from the DNA. Here the sample spans a few hundred thousand clones, approximately 86% being singletons. Seattle patients were enrolled during active infection and followed longitudinally.

The sequenced material came from peripheral blood. The J gene is TRBJ1-2, the V gene TRBV4-2, with 8 bases matching TRBD1. The sequence was collected from a woman between 70 and 85 years old with COVID-19, enrolled during active disease. This chain's CDR3 is CASSQEYRGDYGYTF. For the CDR3, the DNA is TGTGCCAGCAGCCAAGAATACAGGGGGGACTATGGCTACACCTTC.